This T cell receptor (beta chain) was identified during a study of T cell responses to AZD1222 COVID-19 vaccine. Here immunoSEQ multiplex PCR was the method, and the copy in TCRdb shows in-frame clones only, minus some. The sample shows about 44,000 clones, roughly 75% of them seen only once. The CDR3 runs to 18 residues. V shed 5 bases and J 0 bases; nucleotides not matched to a gene: 14. Germline CDR1 reads SEHNR; CDR2 reads FQNEAQ (reference sequence). The receptor was isolated from an adult in good health. The sample in question was peripheral blood, obtained on day 0 of AZD1222 vaccination. The rearrangement links TRBV7-9 to TRBJ2-3; 7 bases are a match to TRBD2. The CDR3 spells CASSDPQLLAGSTDTQYF. In DNA, the CDR3 is TGTGCCAGCAGCGACCCGCAGCTTTTAGCGGGTAGCACAGATACGCAGTATTTT. The full variable domain, its missing parts supplied by reference TRBV7-9 and TRBJ2-3, is DTGVSQNPRHKITKRGQNVTFRCDPISEHNRLYWYRQTLGQGPEFLTYFQNEAQLEKSRLLSDRFSAERPKGSFSTLEIQRTEQGDSAMYLCASSDPQLLAGSTDTQYFGPGTRLTVL.